A selection of T cell receptor beta chains follows, all from one sample in a study of blood T cell repertoires in COVID-19. Sequencing was performed with immunoSEQ multiplex PCR; in TCRdb, only in-frame clones are kept and a portion is missing. The sample yields approximately 210,000 clones, approximately 84% seen once. Sequencing was carried out using peripheral blood. These receptor sequences come from an older woman with active or convalescent COVID-19. Each CDR3 is given with its conserved first and last residue. A D gene is named only where the DNA matches it firmly. The size of a clone is reported for some rows only, either as once, few or many, or as a class for expanded clones.

NA	TRBJ1-1	few	TRBV18	TGTGCCAGCTCACCACCCTATAAGGGGGAGAGCACTGAAGCTTTCTTT	CASSPPYKGESTEAFF
NA	TRBJ1-1	NA	TRBV3-1/TRBV3-2	TGTGCCAGCAGCCTCCAACAGGCCCCAGCTTTCTTT	CASSLQQAPAFF
TRBD1	TRBJ2-1	NA	TRBV5-1	TGCGCCAGCAGCCCCGGACAGGGAACACACAATGAGCAGTTCTTC	CASSPGQGTHNEQFF
TRBD2	TRBJ2-1	NA	TRBV11-3	TGTGCCAGCAGCCGGGGGGTTAGCTCCTACAATGAGCAGTTCTTC	CASSRGVSSYNEQFF
NA	TRBJ2-2	NA	TRBV5-1	TGCGCCAGCAGCTTGGACAGGCCGAACACCGGGGAGCTGTTTTTT	CASSLDRPNTGELFF
TRBD1	TRBJ1-1	once	TRBV5-5	TGTGCCAGCAGCTGGGGGCAGGGGGCTGGGGGGAGCACTGAAGCTTTCTTT	CASSWGQGAGGSTEAFF
TRBD1	TRBJ1-2	NA	TRBV7-9	TGTGCCAGCAGCTTAGGACAGGGCGAAACTTCCGATGGCTACACCTTC	CASSLGQGETSDGYTF
TRBD1	TRBJ2-1	NA	TRBV19	TGTGCCAGTAGTCCCGGGACAGGGAATAATGAGCAGTTCTTC	CASSPGTGNNEQFF
NA	TRBJ2-3	NA	TRBV19	TGTGCCAGTAGTAAGCAGCGGGTGCTCACAGATACGCAGTATTTT	CASSKQRVLTDTQYF
TRBD1	TRBJ1-4	once	TRBV9	TGTGCCAGCAGCCCCCGACAGGGTGGCGAAAAACTGTTTTTT	CASSPRQGGEKLFF
TRBD2	TRBJ2-3	NA	TRBV5-1	TGCGCCAGCAGCTTGGTCCCCAGCGGGAGCGATACGCAGTATTTT	CASSLVPSGSDTQYF
NA	TRBJ2-7	NA	TRBV5-1	TGCGCCAGCAGCTTAGGAGTAGCGCAAGACGAGCAGTACTTC	CASSLGVAQDEQYF
NA	TRBJ2-7	NA	TRBV7-9	TGTGCCAGCAGCTTAGCCGACGGACTGAGCGAGTACTTC	CASSLADGLSEYF
TRBD1	TRBJ1-2	NA	TRBV9	TGTGCCAGCAGCCCTATATTGGGACAGGGGAACAACTATGGCTACACCTTC	CASSPILGQGNNYGYTF
TRBD2	TRBJ2-2	NA	TRBV19	TGTGCCAGTACCCCCTTAGCGGGAGCGGGCACCGGGGAGCTGTTTTTT	CASTPLAGAGTGELFF
TRBD1	TRBJ1-3	NA	TRBV6-1	TGTGCCAGCAGTGTGGGGACAGGGGGCAGCTCTGGAAACACCATATATTTT	CASSVGTGGSSGNTIYF
NA	TRBJ1-5	once	TRBV5-1	TGCGCCAGCAGCCTGGAAGGAGCTCAGCCCCAGCATTTT	CASSLEGAQPQHF
NA	TRBJ1-3	NA	TRBV5-1	TGCGCCAGCAGCCAATCAGGGTCTGGAAACACCATATATTTT	CASSQSGSGNTIYF
TRBD2	TRBJ2-1	once	TRBV5-1	TGCGCCAGCAGCTGGACTAGCGGGAGGTGGGGCTCCTACAATGAGCAGTTCTTC	CASSWTSGRWGSYNEQFF
TRBD2	TRBJ2-1	NA	TRBV4-2	TGTGCCAGCAGCCAAGGGGGCTTGTGGATAGCGGGAGACTATGAGCAGTTCTTC	CASSQGGLWIAGDYEQFF
TRBD2	TRBJ2-3	NA	TRBV28	TGTGCCAGCAGTTTCCGGGGACTAGCTTTGGCAGATACGCAGTATTTT	CASSFRGLALADTQYF
TRBD1	TRBJ2-3	NA	TRBV5-6	TGTGCCAGCAGCTTGGCGACAGGGATGGCAGATACGCAGTATTTT	CASSLATGMADTQYF
NA	TRBJ2-1	NA	TRBV18	TGTGCCAGCTCACCTAGTCCGCCTGGAGGTGGTCGGTACAATGAGCAGTTCTTC	CASSPSPPGGGRYNEQFF
TRBD2	TRBJ2-7	NA	TRBV3-1/TRBV3-2	TGTGCCAGCAGCCACATATTAGCGGGAGGGCCCCACGAGCAGTACTTC	CASSHILAGGPHEQYF
TRBD1	TRBJ2-7	NA	TRBV27	TGTCCCCTGATGGGACAGCCTTACGAGCAGTACTTC	CPLMGQPYEQYF
NA	TRBJ1-5	NA	TRBV19	TGTGCCAGTAGTATACAGGGGAGAGGGGATCAGCCCCAGCATTTT	CASSIQGRGDQPQHF
NA	TRBJ2-3	NA	TRBV5-1	TGCGCCAGCAGCTTCGGGGATAGCGGAAGTTTCACAGATACGCAGTATTTT	CASSFGDSGSFTDTQYF
TRBD1	TRBJ2-1	NA	TRBV6-6	TGTGCCAGCAGTTACGGGACAGGGAGGGCTGAGCAGTTCTTC	CASSYGTGRAEQFF
NA	TRBJ2-7	NA	TRBV7-6	TGTGCCAGCAGCTTAGAGGGCAGGGTTTACGACGAGCAGTACTTC	CASSLEGRVYDEQYF
NA	TRBJ1-5	few	TRBV6-5	TGTGCCAGTGCTTTGGACACCTATCAGCCCCAGCATTTT	CASALDTYQPQHF
TRBD1	TRBJ1-5	NA	TRBV27	TGTGCCAGCCGGACAGGGGGCTCTCAGCCCCAGCATTTT	CASRTGGSQPQHF
NA	TRBJ1-2	NA	TRBV5-1	TGCGCCAGCGGCAAAACCGGGAACTATGGCTACACCTTC	CASGKTGNYGYTF
NA	TRBJ2-1	NA	TRBV28	TGTGCCAGCAGTTTCTTCTACAATGAGCAGTTCTTC	CASSFFYNEQFF
TRBD1	TRBJ2-1	NA	TRBV11-3	TGTGCCAGCAGCTTAACAGGGGGGTTGAATGAGCAGTTCTTC	CASSLTGGLNEQFF
TRBD2	TRBJ2-7	NA	TRBV4-1	TGCGCCAGCAGCCAAGGCGGGAGAGCCTACGAGCAGTACTTC	CASSQGGRAYEQYF
TRBD2	TRBJ2-5	NA	TRBV27	TGTGCCAGCAGTATAGCGGGAGGGCCGGGGCAAGAGACCCAGTACTTC	CASSIAGGPGQETQYF
TRBD1	TRBJ1-1	NA	TRBV5-1	TGCGCCAGCAGCTGGAGACAGGGGGCCGACACTGAAGCTTTCTTT	CASSWRQGADTEAFF
TRBD1	TRBJ1-2	NA	TRBV19	TGTGCCAGTAGTACTCCGGGACAGAACTATGGCTACACCTTC	CASSTPGQNYGYTF
NA	TRBJ2-7	NA	TRBV10-3	TGTGCCATCAGAACTGACGGGGGACCCTACGAGCAGTACTTC	CAIRTDGGPYEQYF
TRBD1	TRBJ1-1	NA	TRBV29-1	TGCAGCGCTTCTGCCGAACAGGGGAGGACTGAAGCTTTCTTT	CSASAEQGRTEAFF
NA	TRBJ1-4	NA	TRBV19	TGTGCCAGTAGTCCGGAGAATGGGCGGGGAACTAATGAAAAACTGTTTTTT	CASSPENGRGTNEKLFF
NA	TRBJ2-3	NA	TRBV24-1	TGTGCCACCAGTGATACTACTAGCCTCAGGCAGTATTTT	CATSDTTSLRQYF
NA	TRBJ1-5	NA	TRBV30	TGTGCCTGGAAACAGGGCAATCAGCCCCAGCATTTT	CAWKQGNQPQHF
TRBD2	TRBJ2-5	NA	TRBV24-1	TGTGCCACCAGTCCCCCGGGACTAGCGGGAGGGACCCAGTACTTC	CATSPPGLAGGTQYF
TRBD1	TRBJ2-1	NA	TRBV5-1	TGCGCCAGCAGCGGGGTGACAGGGGTAAATGAGCAGTTCTTC	CASSGVTGVNEQFF
TRBD1	TRBJ1-3	NA	TRBV19	TGTGCCAGTAAAGACAGGGCAAGTTCTGGAAACACCATATATTTT	CASKDRASSGNTIYF
TRBD2	TRBJ2-1	NA	TRBV27	TGTGCCAGCAGTTTCAGGACTAGCGGGAGGGTTGAGCAGTTCTTC	CASSFRTSGRVEQFF
NA	TRBJ2-1	NA	TRBV7-3	TGTGCCAGCAGCGCGGGACAGAGTTACAATGAGCAGTTCTTC	CASSAGQSYNEQFF
TRBD2	TRBJ2-6	NA	TRBV2	TGTGCCAGCACGTGGGAGGGCAGGTCTGGGGCCAACGTCCTGACTTTC	CASTWEGRSGANVLTF
TRBD2	TRBJ2-7	once	TRBV29-1	TGCAGCGTTGAAAGACTAGCGGGAGTCGAGCAGTACTTC	CSVERLAGVEQYF
NA	TRBJ1-1	NA	TRBV29-1	TGCAGCGTCAAAACCGGTCTAAACACTGAAGCTTTCTTT	CSVKTGLNTEAFF
NA	TRBJ2-5	NA	TRBV12-3/TRBV12-4	TGTGCCAGCAGTCTTTGGCAGGGTGAGACCCAGTACTTC	CASSLWQGETQYF
TRBD1	TRBJ2-4	few	TRBV7-2	TGTGCCAGCAGCTTAGTGGACAGGGGAGCGTTAGACATTCAGTACTTC	CASSLVDRGALDIQYF
NA	TRBJ2-2	NA	TRBV6-5	TGTGCCAGCAGTTACTCAACTAGCACCGGGGAGCTGTTTTTT	CASSYSTSTGELFF
TRBD2	TRBJ2-1	NA	TRBV7-9	TGTGCCAGCAGCAAAGTCGGCGGGAGAGACGATGAGCAGTTCTTC	CASSKVGGRDDEQFF